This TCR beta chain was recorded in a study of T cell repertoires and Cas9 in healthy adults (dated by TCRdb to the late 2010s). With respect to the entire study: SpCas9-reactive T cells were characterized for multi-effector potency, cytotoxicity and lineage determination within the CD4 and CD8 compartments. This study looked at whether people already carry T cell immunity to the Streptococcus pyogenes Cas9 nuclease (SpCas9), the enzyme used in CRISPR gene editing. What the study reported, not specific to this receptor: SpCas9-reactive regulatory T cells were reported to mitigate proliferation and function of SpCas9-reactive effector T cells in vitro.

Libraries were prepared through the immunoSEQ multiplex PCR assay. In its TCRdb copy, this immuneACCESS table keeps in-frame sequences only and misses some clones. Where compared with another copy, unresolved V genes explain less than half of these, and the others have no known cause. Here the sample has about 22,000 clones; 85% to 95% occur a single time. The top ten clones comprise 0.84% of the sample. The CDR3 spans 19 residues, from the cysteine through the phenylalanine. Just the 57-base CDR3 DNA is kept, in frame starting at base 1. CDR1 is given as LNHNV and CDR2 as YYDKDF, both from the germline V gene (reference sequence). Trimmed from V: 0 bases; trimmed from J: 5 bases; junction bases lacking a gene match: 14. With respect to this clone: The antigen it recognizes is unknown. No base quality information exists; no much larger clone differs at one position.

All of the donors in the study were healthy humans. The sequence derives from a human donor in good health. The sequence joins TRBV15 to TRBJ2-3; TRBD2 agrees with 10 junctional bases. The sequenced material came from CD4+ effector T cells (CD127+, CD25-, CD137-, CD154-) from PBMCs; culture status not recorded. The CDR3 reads CATSRDLARPSGRGDTQYF. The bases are TGTGCCACCAGCAGAGATCTGGCGAGGCCTAGCGGGAGAGGAGATACGCAGTATTTT.